Below, 5 T cell receptor beta chains from the same sample are listed, as sequenced in a study of tumor-infiltrating lymphocytes in primary liver carcinoma. Alongside blood RNA obtained from unsorted whole blood, germline DNA was also extracted. With roughly 540 ng total RNA as template and a constant-region primer, TCR beta cDNA was made. Slightly modified ARM-PCR with three nested multiplex PCR rounds yielded TCR beta libraries. The study ran its first two PCR rounds for approximately 11 cycles each, using TRBV1-TRBV30 forward primers and a C-beta reverse primer. TCRdb called the multiplex PCR reads again in MiXCR, with one record for every CDR3 protein. The table has a few hundred thousand distinct CDR3 sequences, around three fifths seen once. Sequences were obtained from peripheral blood. These receptors were taken from a woman younger than 45 with primary liver carcinoma and hepatitis B virus infection.

This clonotype was detected many times. V usage is TRBV4-1 and J usage is TRBJ1-3, with D hard to call. The germline gives CDR1 MGHRA, CDR2 YSYEKL. The CDR3 covers 14 residues. The V end lost 3 bases, the J end lost 4 bases, and 10 bases lay between the germline ends. The CDR3, as DNA: TGCGCCAGCAGCCATCTAACAGCCGGAAACACCATATATTTT. Its protein is CASSHLTAGNTIYF.

Notes on this clonotype: One end of the junction is discordant with germline, which a read error may explain. The rearrangement joins TRBV18 to TRBJ2-5; 8 nucleotides line up with TRBD2. CDR3 length: 13 residues. Germline V CDR1 and CDR2: KGHSH, LQKENI. CDR3 amino acids: CASRLGGLETLYF. The CDR3 DNA reads TGTGCCAGCCGACTGGGGGGACTAGAGACCCTGTACTTC.

Regarding this clonotype: An end of the junction differs from the germline gene, which may be a read error. The V call is TRBV6-6, the J call TRBJ2-2, with D possibly TRBD2 on 5 matching bases. The CDR3 has 12 amino acids. Germline lookup yields CDR1 MNHNY and CDR2 SVGAGI (reference sequence). The CDR3 DNA follows: TGTGCCGGCAGTTACGAGATCGGGGAGCAGTTTTTT. Translation gives CAGSYEIGEQFF.

As to this clonotype: This may arise from a read error, as a much more abundant clone is one base away. The chain combines TRBV11-2 with TRBJ1-1; D call uncertain. CDR3 length: 14 residues. CDR1 is SGHAT and CDR2 is FQNNGV in the germline V gene. The CDR3 region is CASSLQSMNTEALF. The DNA of the CDR3 is TGTGCCAGCAGCTTACAGAGCATGAACACTGAAGCTCTCTTT. The full variable domain, completed using reference TRBV11-2 and TRBJ1-1, is EAGVAQSPRYKIIEKRQSVAFWCNPISGHATLYWYQQILGQGPKLLIQFQNNGVVDDSQLPKDRFSAERLKGVDSTLKIQPAKLEDSAVYLCASSLQSMNTEALFGQGTRLTVV.

This clonotype turned up a few times. The CDR3 reads CSVGFQTNTGELFF. CDR3 in DNA: TGCAGCGTTGGGTTTCAGACGAACACCGGGGAGCTGTTTTTT. The rearrangement joins TRBV29-1 to TRBJ2-2; D remains ambiguous. Germline V gene sequence: CDR1 SQVTM, CDR2 ANQGSEA. The ends were cut back, 4 bases at V and 0 bases at J, with 9 bases in the middle. The CDR3 contains 14 residues.